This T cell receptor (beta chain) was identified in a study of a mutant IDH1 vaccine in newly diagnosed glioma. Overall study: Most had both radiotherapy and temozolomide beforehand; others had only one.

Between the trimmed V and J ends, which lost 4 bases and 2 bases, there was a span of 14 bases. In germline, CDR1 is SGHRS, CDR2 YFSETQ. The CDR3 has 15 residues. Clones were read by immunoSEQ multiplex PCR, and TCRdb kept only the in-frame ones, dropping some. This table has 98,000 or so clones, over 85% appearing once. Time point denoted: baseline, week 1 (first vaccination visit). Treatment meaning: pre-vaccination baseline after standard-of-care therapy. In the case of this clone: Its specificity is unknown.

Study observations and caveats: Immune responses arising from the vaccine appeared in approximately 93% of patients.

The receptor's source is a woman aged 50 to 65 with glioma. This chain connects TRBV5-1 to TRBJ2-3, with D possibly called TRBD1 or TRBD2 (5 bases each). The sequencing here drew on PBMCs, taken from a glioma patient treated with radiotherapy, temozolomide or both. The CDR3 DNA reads TGCGCCAGCAGCCCGGGACGGATAAACACAGATACGCAGTATTTT. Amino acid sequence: CASSPGRINTDTQYF.